This TCR beta chain was recovered during a study of blood T cells in healthy people across ages. Study context: In model experiments, template switching was able to capture about one barcoded beta molecule for every two T cells that were present.

The sample, approximately 10 milliliters of peripheral blood, was drawn from each donor. Whole-study findings and limits: Among T cells, TCR beta diversity per million cells dropped roughly linearly as age rose.

The second PCR ran roughly 6 to 12 cycles with a sample-barcoded 5' primer and J-beta primers. TCRdb redid the calling of the 5' RACE reads with MiXCR, one entry per CDR3 protein. This sample has some 1.4 million distinct CDR3 sequences, with 40% to 50% found just once. The CDR3 contains 19 residues. Germline-derived CDR1 and CDR2 are MNHEY and SVGAGI. V was pared by 4 bases and J by 1 base, with 12 bases of the junction left unmatched. A remark on this clonotype: What it recognizes is unknown.

The sample was blood. The TCR sequence derives from a woman under 30 in good health. The V and J genes are TRBV6-5 and TRBJ2-1; 11 nucleotides align to TRBD2. CDR3 loop: CASSSLPFTSGGSYNEQFF. In DNA form, the CDR3 reads TGTGCCAGCAGTTCGCTGCCCTTTACTAGCGGGGGTTCCTACAATGAGCAGTTCTTC.